Below are 5 T cell receptor beta chains sequenced from a single sample in a study of T cell changes during pregnancy in multiple sclerosis. Clones were sequenced by immunoSEQ multiplex PCR, and TCRdb holds only the in-frame ones, with some missing. The repertoire holds fewer than 140,000 clones, with roughly nine tenths as singletons. This specimen consisted of peripheral blood, obtained before pregnancy. These receptors all come from a female donor with multiple sclerosis, enrolled in a pregnancy study.

The chain's CDR3 is CASSYGGEGAEAFF. Written as DNA, the CDR3 is TGTGCCAGCAGTTACGGTGGGGAGGGGGCTGAAGCTTTCTTT. The chain uses TRBV6-5 and TRBJ1-1, with D tentatively TRBD1 (6 bases). CDR1 is MNHEY, CDR2 SVGAGI, per germline. The CDR3 totals 14 residues. Trimming cost V 2 bases and J 6 bases, with 13 bases left between them.

This clone has a single count. The chain employs TRBV6-5 and TRBJ2-5; D gene unclear. Germline CDR1 reads MNHEY; CDR2 reads SVGAGI. The CDR3 has 13 residues. Trimming removed 4 bases from V and 4 bases from J, with 10 bases in between. CDR3 coding DNA: TGTGCCAGCAGTTCATGGCTCTCAGAGACCCAGTACTTC. This translates into CASSSWLSETQYF.

CDR3 sequence reads: CASSYYSLSSGNTIYF. The CDR3 DNA follows: TGTGCCAGCAGTTACTACTCACTGAGCTCTGGAAACACCATATATTTT. This chain joins TRBV6-5 and TRBJ1-3; D uncertain. Trimming cost V 1 base and J 0 bases, with 10 bases left between them. The CDR3 contains 16 residues. Germline CDR1 is MNHEY and CDR2 is SVGAGI.

The chain couples TRBV7-3 to TRBJ2-7, with D uncertain. Trimming removed 2 bases at V and 0 bases at J, with 14 bases between. The CDR3 loop spans 16 amino acids. Germline values: CDR1 SGHTA, CDR2 FQGTGA. CDR3 sequence: CASSLSLTTPSYEQYF. As DNA, the CDR3 is TGTGCCAGCAGCTTATCATTGACAACCCCCTCCTACGAGCAGTACTTC.

This chain joins TRBV10-3 and TRBJ1-5, with a tentative D call TRBD1 (6 bases). The CDR3 sequence is 17 residues long. Germline assignment: CDR1 ENHRY and CDR2 SYGVKD. The V end was cut by 9 bases, the J end by 0 bases, with 21 bases between. The CDR3 protein is CAIRDRDILYSNQPQHF. CDR3 coding DNA: TGTGCCATTAGAGACCGGGACATACTTTATAGCAATCAGCCCCAGCATTTT.